Below, one T cell receptor (beta chain) is given with its context. Its antigen is undetermined. This sample was included in a study of cytomegalovirus exposure and HLA in healthy donors. Study-wide results and limits: Likely technical artifact: a cluster of highly shared sequence variants. Highest at DRB1 and lowest at HLA-C, TCR association rates differed among HLA loci in a later analysis.

Vbeta (60) and Jbeta (13) primers were used in the PCR. Some clones are missing from TCRdb's copy, which holds only in-frame ones; the method was immunoSEQ multiplex PCR. Here the sample table reports around 50,000 clones. Trimming pared 2 bases from V and 6 bases from J, leaving 10 bases between. CDR1 is MNHEY and CDR2 is SVGAGI in the germline V gene. The CDR3 loop spans 13 amino acids. This sequence joins TRBV6-5 and TRBJ1-2, with D perhaps matching TRBD1 (6 bases). This TCR was recovered from a male donor in good health and CMV-seropositive. Sequencing input: PBMCs. In DNA, the CDR3 is TGTGCCAGCAGTTACGGGGGGGCCGATGGCTACACCTTC. Its translation: CASSYGGADGYTF.